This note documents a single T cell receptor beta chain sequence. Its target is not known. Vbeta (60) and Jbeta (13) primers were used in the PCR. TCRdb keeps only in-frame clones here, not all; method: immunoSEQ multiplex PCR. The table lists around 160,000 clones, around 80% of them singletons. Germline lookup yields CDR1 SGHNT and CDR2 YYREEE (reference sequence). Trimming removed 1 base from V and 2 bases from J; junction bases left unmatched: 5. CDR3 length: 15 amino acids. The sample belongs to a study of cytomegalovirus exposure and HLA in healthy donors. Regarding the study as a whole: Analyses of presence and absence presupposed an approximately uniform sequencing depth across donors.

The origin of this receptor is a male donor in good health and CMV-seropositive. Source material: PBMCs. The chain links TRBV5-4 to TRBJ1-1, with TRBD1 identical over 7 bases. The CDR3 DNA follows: TGTGCCAGCAGCTTGCAGGGGGGTTTAAACACTGAAGCTTTCTTT. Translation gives CASSLQGGLNTEAFF. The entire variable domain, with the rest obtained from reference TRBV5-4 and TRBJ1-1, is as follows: ETGVTQSPTHLIKTRGQQVTLRCSSQSGHNTVSWYQQALGQGPQFIFQYYREEENGRGNFPPRFSGLQFPNYSSELNVNALELDDSALYLCASSLQGGLNTEAFFGQGTRLTVV.